This TCR beta chain was obtained from a study of shared clonotypes between healthy human individuals. Broader study findings: The naive CD4 repertoires of a few donors were compared, and around 4.7% of clonotypes were shared.

The CDR3 sequence is 16 residues long. V shed 4 bases, J shed 0 bases, and the junction held 4 bases outside the gene matches. The germline gives CDR1 SGHNT, CDR2 YYREEE (reference sequence). To note about this clone: Its specificity is unknown.

Using roughly 180 ng DNA, 30,000 or so T cell genomes, the sorted-subset replicate PCRs were run. Libraries were prepared by immunoSEQ multiplex PCR; TCRdb keeps only in-frame clonotypes and omits some of them. Of 2,500,000 or so clones in the sample, under 95% were seen once. The receptor's source is a man between 18 and 29 years old in good health. Some clones in this sample may be carry-over from other donors' samples. The sequencing input was naive CD4+ T cells from PBMCs. Stated subset: CD45RA+ positively selected. This chain joins TRBV5-4 and TRBJ2-5, with 12 positions matching TRBD2. CDR3 bases: TGTGCCAGCAGCCCAGGACTAGCGGGAAACCAAGAGACCCAGTACTTC. It is translated as CASSPGLAGNQETQYF.